This paragraph covers one T cell receptor beta chain sequence. The antigen remains undetermined. Using immunoSEQ multiplex PCR, the repertoire was profiled, and TCRdb retains in-frame clones only, with some absent. This table has 12,000 to 15,000 clones, about nine tenths appearing once. After removal of 6 bases from V and 5 bases from J, the junction contained 3 bases not matched to a gene. The CDR3 length is 13 residues. Germline CDR1 and CDR2: ENHRY and SYGVKD. Tumor tissue was taken before any definitive surgery or chemotherapy was given. This entry is derived from a study of high-grade serous ovarian cancer treatment subgroups. Overall study: On average, approximately 14,000 reads and under 9,000 unique TCR beta rearrangements were obtained per sample. Overall study results and limits: Without spatial data, bulk sequencing limits insight into HGSC tumor diversity.

Source material: tumor tissue. The sequence came from a human donor with high-grade serous ovarian cancer. The chain is built from TRBV10-3 and TRBJ2-5, with TRBD1 identical over 10 bases. DNA of the CDR3: TGTGCCATCAGGACAGGGGGCGGGGAGACCCAGTACTTC. Residues: CAIRTGGGETQYF.